The 21 T cell receptor beta chains given below trace back to one sample, sequenced in a study of T cells after yellow fever vaccination. TCRdb ran MiXCR on the 5' RACE reads and lists one entry per CDR3 protein. Among 450,000 to 600,000 distinct CDR3 sequences listed, around a sixth were seen once. This material consisted of PBMCs, taken 5 days after the first yellow fever vaccination. The receptors originated from a man between 18 and 29 years old who received the YFV17D yellow fever vaccine.

This clonotype showed up many times. The chain carries TRBV5-1 and TRBJ2-7, with D unresolved. Germline-derived CDR1 and CDR2 are SGHRS and YFSETQ. There are 14 residues in the CDR3. Between the trimmed V and J ends, which lost 4 bases and 6 bases, there was a span of 17 bases. CDR3 nucleotide sequence: TGCGCCAGCAGCCTAGGGCAGTTACAAGGCGAGCAGTACTTC. It specifies CASSLGQLQGEQYF. Combining the CDR3 with reference TRBV5-1 and TRBJ2-7 gives the whole variable domain KAGVTQTPRYLIKTRGQQVTLSCSPISGHRSVSWYQQTPGQGLQFLFEYFSETQRNKGNFPGRFSGRQFSNSRSEMNVSTLELGDSALYLCASSLGQLQGEQYFGPGTRLTVT.

This clonotype was seen a few times. This chain links TRBV7-2 with TRBJ1-5; D might be TRBD1 (5 bases). Looked up from germline, CDR1 is SGHTA and CDR2 is FQGNSA. The CDR3 is 14 residues long. With 5 bases removed from V and 8 bases from J, the gap between germline ends came to 16 bases. CDR3 sequence (DNA): TGTGCCAGCAGCCCCGGCAGCCCGGGGGAGCCCCAGCATTTT. It translates to CASSPGSPGEPQHF.

The rearrangement uses TRBV7-2 and TRBJ2-5; D perhaps matches TRBD1 (6 bases). Trimming took 5 bases from V and 2 from J, leaving 12 bases between them. Germline CDR1 SGHTA, CDR2 FQGNSA. CDR3 length: 14 amino acids. DNA of the CDR3: TGTGCCAGCAGCATGGGACACACACAAGAGACCCAGTACTTC. Translated, it gives CASSMGHTQETQYF.

The table lists this clonotype with a few counts. The chain is built from TRBV27 and TRBJ2-2; 7 bases are a match to TRBD1. CDR1 MNHEY and CDR2 SMNVEV come from the germline V gene (reference sequence). Unmatched junction bases numbered 15, after V lost 6 bases and J lost 8 bases. CDR3 length equals 16 residues. The CDR3 is CASRQRTGVWTGELFF. The CDR3, as DNA: TGTGCCAGCAGACAACGGACAGGCGTATGGACTGGGGAGCTGTTTTTT.

In DNA form, the CDR3 reads TGCGCCAGCAGCCGGATGGCAGGGGGTGCGAGCACAGATACGCAGTATTTT. Protein: CASSRMAGGASTDTQYF. J is TRBJ2-3 and V is TRBV4-3, with 7 nucleotides matching TRBD1. V gave up 4 bases and J gave up 0 bases; unmatched junction bases: 10. This CDR3 is built from 17 residues. Germline CDR1 LGHNA, CDR2 YSLEER.

This clonotype was picked up a small number of times. The chain combines TRBV7-9 with TRBJ2-2; D is ambiguous. The ends were cut back, 1 base at V and 5 bases at J, with 8 bases in the middle. Germline V gene lookup returns CDR1 SEHNR and CDR2 FQNEAQ (reference sequence). The CDR3 contains 14 residues. The CDR3: CASSLDSSTGELFF. The CDR3 DNA sequence: TGTGCCAGCAGCTTAGACAGTTCGACCGGGGAGCTGTTTTTT.

There are a few counts of this clonotype. The genes are TRBV19 and TRBJ2-1, with D perhaps matching TRBD1 or TRBD2 (5 bases each). This CDR3 contains 15 residues. CDR1 and CDR2 from the germline V gene are LNHDA and SQIVND (reference sequence). Trimming took 3 bases from V and 8 from J, leaving 17 bases between them. CDR3 in DNA: TGTGCCAGTAGTATTATGGGGGAATTGAGGCATGAGCAGTTCTTC. This translates into CASSIMGELRHEQFF.

This clonotype has only a few counts. The chain carries TRBV11-2 and TRBJ2-7; D might be TRBD1 or TRBD2, each matching 6 bases. In germline, CDR1 is SGHAT, CDR2 FQNNGV. Trimming shortened V by 6 bases and J by 1 base, and 16 bases separated the two germline ends. This CDR3 contains 15 residues. The CDR3 DNA reads TGTGCCAGCAGTTCTTTCGGGGGCAGATCCTACGAGCAGTACTTC. Protein sequence: CASSSFGGRSYEQYF. Supplemented by reference TRBV11-2 and TRBJ2-7, the full variable domain reads EAGVAQSPRYKIIEKRQSVAFWCNPISGHATLYWYQQILGQGPKLLIQFQNNGVVDDSQLPKDRFSAERLKGVDSTLKIQPAKLEDSAVYLCASSSFGGRSYEQYFGPGTRLTVT.

The chain recombines TRBV29-1 with TRBJ2-7, with 9 bases fitting TRBD1. Germline V lookup: CDR1 SQVTM, CDR2 ANQGSEA. The V segment lost 4 bases and the J segment 3 bases; nucleotides outside the gene matches: 7. The CDR3 totals 14 residues. As DNA, the CDR3 is TGCAGCGTTGTTAGGATGGACAGGGGCTACGAGCAGTACTTC. Translating gives CSVVRMDRGYEQYF.

The chain is built from TRBV30 and TRBJ2-1; D gene uncertain. Germline CDR1 GTSNPN, CDR2 SVGIG (reference sequence). The CDR3 is 13 amino acids. Between the trimmed V and J ends, which lost 0 bases and 15 bases, there was a span of 18 bases. Written as DNA, the CDR3 is TGTGCCTGGAGTGTGGAGCACGGGCACCCACTGTTCTTC. It yields the protein CAWSVEHGHPLFF.

J is TRBJ1-4 and V is TRBV28, with D maybe TRBD1 (6 bases). The CDR3 covers 14 residues. Germline values: CDR1 MDHEN, CDR2 SYDVKM. Trimming removed 4 bases from V and 9 bases from J, with 15 bases in between. CDR3 nucleotide sequence: TGTGCCAGCAGTTCCTCCTCGCAGGGGCAAAAACTGTTTTTT. It encodes CASSSSSQGQKLFF.

This clonotype turned up a few times. The rearrangement joins TRBV5-1 to TRBJ1-5; 7 nucleotides match TRBD1. The CDR3 loop spans 15 amino acids. V was pared by 7 bases and J by 6 bases, with 13 bases of the junction left unmatched. Germline CDR1 SGHRS, CDR2 YFSETQ. CDR3 sequence reads: CASQKEPGGIQPQHF. For the CDR3, the DNA is TGCGCCAGCCAAAAGGAGCCAGGGGGAATTCAGCCCCAGCATTTT. Together with reference TRBV5-1 and TRBJ1-5, the CDR3 gives the full variable domain: KAGVTQTPRYLIKTRGQQVTLSCSPISGHRSVSWYQQTPGQGLQFLFEYFSETQRNKGNFPGRFSGRQFSNSRSEMNVSTLELGDSALYLCASQKEPGGIQPQHFGDGTRLSIL.

In its sample, this clonotype was seen a few times. The J gene is TRBJ1-5, the V gene TRBV5-1, with D unclear. This CDR3 region has 17 residues. The V end was cut by 4 bases, the J end by 7 bases, with 24 bases between. Germline CDR1 is SGHRS and CDR2 is YFSETQ. The CDR3 spells CASSRGPGGGEEQPQHF. Written as DNA, the CDR3 is TGCGCCAGCAGCCGAGGTCCCGGAGGCGGCGAGGAGCAGCCCCAGCATTTT.

CDR3 in amino acids: CASSLGPQRGSTDTQYF. The CDR3 nucleotides read TGTGCCAGCAGCTTGGGCCCTCAGCGGGGTAGCACAGATACGCAGTATTTT. The J gene is TRBJ2-3, the V gene TRBV5-5, with TRBD2 matching over 7 bases. CDR1 SGHKS and CDR2 YYEKEE come from the germline V gene (reference sequence). This CDR3 is built from 17 residues. J lost 0 bases, V lost 0 bases, and 7 bases had no gene match.

J is TRBJ1-1 and V is TRBV7-9, with D maybe TRBD1 (5 bases). CDR1 and CDR2 (germline): SEHNR, FQNEAQ (reference sequence). V dropped 0 bases and J dropped 6 bases, with 14 bases sitting between them. The CDR3 extends over 15 amino acids. For the CDR3, the DNA is TGTGCCAGCAGCTTAGCCGGGGCCCAGGTTTCTGAAGCTTTCTTT. Its translation is CASSLAGAQVSEAFF. Filled out from reference TRBV7-9 and TRBJ1-1, the complete variable domain reads DTGVSQNPRHKITKRGQNVTFRCDPISEHNRLYWYRQTLGQGPEFLTYFQNEAQLEKSRLLSDRFSAERPKGSFSTLEIQRTEQGDSAMYLCASSLAGAQVSEAFFGQGTRLTVV.

This clonotype was seen repeatedly, ten times or more. V and J are TRBV11-2 and TRBJ2-3; 8 bases match TRBD2. The ends lost 4 bases at V and 5 bases at J; junction bases unmatched: 8. CDR1 and CDR2 (germline): SGHAT, FQNNGV. This CDR3 region has 15 residues. The CDR3 reads CASSSLGGAGDTQYF. In DNA form, the CDR3 reads TGTGCCAGCAGCTCTCTCGGGGGGGCCGGAGATACGCAGTATTTT.

This clonotype came up a few times. The chain couples TRBV10-3 to TRBJ2-7; D might be TRBD1 (6 bases). Germline CDR1 reads ENHRY; CDR2 reads SYGVKD. The CDR3 is 13 residues long. V lost 6 bases to trimming and J lost 3 bases, with 12 bases between them. The CDR3 DNA reads as TGTGCCATCAGGGACAGATACGTCTACGAGCAGTACTTC. It codes for CAIRDRYVYEQYF.

V usage is TRBV27 and J usage is TRBJ1-2; no reliable D call. Trimming stripped 3 bases from V and 7 bases from J, with 3 bases between. This CDR3 region has 10 residues. CDR1 is MNHEY and CDR2 is SMNVEV in the germline V gene (reference sequence). CDR3 protein: CASSFGGYTF. The CDR3 region has the DNA TGTGCCAGCAGTTTCGGTGGCTACACCTTC.

The V call is TRBV11-2, the J call TRBJ2-3; D tentatively reads TRBD1 or TRBD2 (6 bases each). This CDR3 spans 14 amino acids. Germline V CDR1 and CDR2: SGHAT, FQNNGV. V lost 10 bases to trimming and J lost 6 bases, with 20 bases between them. The CDR3 region is CATWLGGPLDTQYF. DNA for the CDR3: TGTGCCACCTGGCTGGGGGGCCCCCTCGATACGCAGTATTTT.

This clonotype was observed a few times. V and J are TRBV2 and TRBJ1-5; no clear D gene. Germline V gives CDR1 SNHLY, CDR2 FYNNEI. The CDR3 has 15 amino acids. Between the trimmed V and J ends, which lost 5 bases and 1 base, there was a span of 12 bases. CDR3 DNA: TGTGCCAGCAGTCCCCAGTTAACAAGCAATCAGCCCCAGCATTTT. It is translated as CASSPQLTSNQPQHF.

There are many counts of this clonotype. V usage is TRBV3-1 and J usage is TRBJ2-7; 10 bases line up with TRBD1. The CDR3 consists of 14 residues. The J segment lost 6 bases and the V segment lost 2 bases, leaving 4 bases of the junction unmatched. Per the germline V gene, CDR1 is LGHDT and CDR2 is YNNKEL (reference sequence). CDR3 nucleotide sequence: TGTGCCAGCAGCCAACCCGGGACAGGGGCCGAGCAGTACTTC. Translating it yields CASSQPGTGAEQYF.